This T cell receptor beta chain derives from a study of long-term antiretroviral therapy in people with HIV. Version v3.0 of the immunoSEQ assay was performed at survey level. A per-sample goal of about 40,000-55,000 T-cell genomes was targeted by sequencing. Clones were read by immunoSEQ multiplex PCR, and TCRdb kept only the in-frame ones, dropping some. The repertoire has about 21,000 clones, about 85% of them found once; the top ten carry nearly 3.5%. The germline V gene has CDR1 MNHEY and CDR2 SVGAGI. This CDR3 is built from 15 residues. V lost 6 bases and J 8 bases, leaving 22 bases between the germline ends. Study-wide findings and caveats: Spans of CDR3 length were tighter for HIV repertoires than for controls.

A few counts support this clone. Its antigen is unknown. The chain uses TRBV6-5 and TRBJ1-1; tentatively, D is TRBD1 (5 bases). The sequence was obtained from a woman in her forties or fifties with HIV. Sequences were derived from unsorted PBMCs, sampled 1.9 years after starting antiretroviral therapy. CDR3: CASRKTPGGAEEAFF. The CDR3 DNA sequence: TGTGCCAGCAGAAAAACCCCAGGTGGGGCGGAAGAAGCTTTCTTT.